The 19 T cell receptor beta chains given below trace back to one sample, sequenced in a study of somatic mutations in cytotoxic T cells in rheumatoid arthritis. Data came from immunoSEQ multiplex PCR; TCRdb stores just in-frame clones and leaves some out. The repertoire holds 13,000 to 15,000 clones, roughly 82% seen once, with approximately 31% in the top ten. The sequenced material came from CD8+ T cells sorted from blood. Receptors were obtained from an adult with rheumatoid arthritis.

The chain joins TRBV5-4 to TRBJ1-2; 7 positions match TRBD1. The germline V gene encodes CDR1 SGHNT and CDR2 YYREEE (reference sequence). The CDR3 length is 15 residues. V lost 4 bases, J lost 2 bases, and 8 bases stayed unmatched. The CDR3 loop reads CASSTTKQGNYGYTF. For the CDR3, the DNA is TGTGCCAGCAGCACTACTAAACAGGGGAACTATGGCTACACCTTC.

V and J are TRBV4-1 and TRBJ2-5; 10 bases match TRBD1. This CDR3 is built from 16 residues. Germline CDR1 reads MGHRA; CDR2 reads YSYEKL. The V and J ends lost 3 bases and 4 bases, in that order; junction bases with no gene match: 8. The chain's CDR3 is CASSQGRDRGIETQYF. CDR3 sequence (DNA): TGCGCCAGCAGCCAGGGCCGGGACAGGGGAATAGAGACCCAGTACTTC.

This CDR3 is CASSHRWVGTDTQYF. CDR3 DNA sequence: TGCGCCAGCAGCCACCGATGGGTGGGAACAGATACGCAGTATTTT. The V and J genes are TRBV4-1 and TRBJ2-3; D ambiguous. Germline assignment: CDR1 MGHRA and CDR2 YSYEKL. The CDR3 length is 15 residues. The V end lost 3 bases, the J end lost 3 bases, and 13 bases lay between the germline ends.

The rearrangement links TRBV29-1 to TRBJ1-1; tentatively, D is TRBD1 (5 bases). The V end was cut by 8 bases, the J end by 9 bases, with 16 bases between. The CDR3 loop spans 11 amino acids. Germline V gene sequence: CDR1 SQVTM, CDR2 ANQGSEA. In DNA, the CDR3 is TGCAGCTTCCGGGACCCCAGGAAAGCTTTCTTT. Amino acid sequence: CSFRDPRKAFF.

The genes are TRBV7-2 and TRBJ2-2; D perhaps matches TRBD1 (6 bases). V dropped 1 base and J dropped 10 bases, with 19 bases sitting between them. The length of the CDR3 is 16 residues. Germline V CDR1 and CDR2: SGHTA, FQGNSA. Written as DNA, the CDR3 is TGTGCCAGCAGCTTAGTAGGGACACCGAAGACCAAGGAGCTGTTTTTT. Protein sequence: CASSLVGTPKTKELFF.

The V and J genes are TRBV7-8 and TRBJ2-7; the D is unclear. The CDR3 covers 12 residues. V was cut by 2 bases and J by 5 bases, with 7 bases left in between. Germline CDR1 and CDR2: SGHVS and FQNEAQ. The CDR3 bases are TGTGCCAGCAGCTTATTGGGGAACGAGCAGTACTTC. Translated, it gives CASSLLGNEQYF.

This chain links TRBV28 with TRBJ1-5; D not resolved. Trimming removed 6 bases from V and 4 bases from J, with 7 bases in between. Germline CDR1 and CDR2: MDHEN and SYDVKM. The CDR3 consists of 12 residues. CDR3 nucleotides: TGTGCCAGCAGGACCGGGAATCAGCCCCAGCATTTT. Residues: CASRTGNQPQHF.

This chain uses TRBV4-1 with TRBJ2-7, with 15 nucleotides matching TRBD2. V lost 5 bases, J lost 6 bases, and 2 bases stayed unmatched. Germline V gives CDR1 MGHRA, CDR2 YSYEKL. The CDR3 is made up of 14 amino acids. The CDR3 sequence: CASSLGLAGGEQYF. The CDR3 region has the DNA TGCGCCAGCAGCTTGGGACTAGCGGGAGGCGAGCAGTACTTC.

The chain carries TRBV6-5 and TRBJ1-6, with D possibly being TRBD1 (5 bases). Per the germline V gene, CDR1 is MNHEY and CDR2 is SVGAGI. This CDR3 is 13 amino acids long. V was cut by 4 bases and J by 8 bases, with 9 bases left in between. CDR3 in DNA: TGTGCCAGCAGTTTTGGCAGGGATTCACCCCTCCACTTT. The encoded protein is CASSFGRDSPLHF.

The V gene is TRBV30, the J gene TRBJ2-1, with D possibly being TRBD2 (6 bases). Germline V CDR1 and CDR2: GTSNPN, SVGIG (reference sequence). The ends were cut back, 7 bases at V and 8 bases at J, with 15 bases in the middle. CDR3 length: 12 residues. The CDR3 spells CAFAGTDYEQFF. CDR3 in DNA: TGTGCCTTTGCCGGGACTGACTATGAGCAGTTCTTC.

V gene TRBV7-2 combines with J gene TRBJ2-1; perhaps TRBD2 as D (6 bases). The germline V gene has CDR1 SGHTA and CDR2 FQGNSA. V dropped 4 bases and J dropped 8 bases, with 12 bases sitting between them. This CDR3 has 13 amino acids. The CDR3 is CASSSLAIDEQFF. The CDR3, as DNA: TGTGCCAGCAGCTCCCTAGCGATCGATGAGCAGTTCTTC.

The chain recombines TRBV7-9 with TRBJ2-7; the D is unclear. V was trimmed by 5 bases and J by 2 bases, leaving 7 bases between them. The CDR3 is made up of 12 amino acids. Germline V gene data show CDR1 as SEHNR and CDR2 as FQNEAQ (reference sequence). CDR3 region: CASSQVTYEQYF. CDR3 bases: TGTGCCAGCAGCCAAGTAACCTACGAGCAGTACTTC.

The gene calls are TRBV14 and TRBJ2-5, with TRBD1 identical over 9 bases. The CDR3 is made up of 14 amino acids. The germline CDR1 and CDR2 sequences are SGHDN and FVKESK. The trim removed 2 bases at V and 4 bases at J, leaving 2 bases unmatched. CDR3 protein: CASSQYRGRETQYF. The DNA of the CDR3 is TGTGCCAGCAGCCAATACAGGGGGCGAGAGACCCAGTACTTC.

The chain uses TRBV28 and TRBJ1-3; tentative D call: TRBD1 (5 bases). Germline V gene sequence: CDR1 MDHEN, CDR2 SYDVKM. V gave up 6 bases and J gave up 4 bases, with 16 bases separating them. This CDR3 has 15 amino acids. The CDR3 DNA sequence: TGTGCCAGCAGCCTTCACAAGGGGACGGGAAACACCATATATTTT. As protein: CASSLHKGTGNTIYF. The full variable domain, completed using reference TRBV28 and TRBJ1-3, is DVKVTQSSRYLVKRTGEKVFLECVQDMDHENMFWYRQDPGLGLRLIYFSYDVKMKEKGDIPEGYSVSREKKERFSLILESASTNQTSMYLCASSLHKGTGNTIYFGEGSWLTVV.

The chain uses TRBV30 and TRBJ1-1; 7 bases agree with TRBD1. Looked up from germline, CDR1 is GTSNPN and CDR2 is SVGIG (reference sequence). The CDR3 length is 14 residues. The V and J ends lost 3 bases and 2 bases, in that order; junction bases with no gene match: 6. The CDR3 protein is CAWSRGIVNTEAFF. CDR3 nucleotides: TGTGCCTGGAGCAGGGGGATAGTTAACACTGAAGCTTTCTTT.

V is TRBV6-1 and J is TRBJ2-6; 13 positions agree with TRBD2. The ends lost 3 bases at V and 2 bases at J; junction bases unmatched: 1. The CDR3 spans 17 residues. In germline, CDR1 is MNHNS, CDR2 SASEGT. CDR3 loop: CASSEGLAGTGANVLTF. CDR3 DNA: TGTGCCAGCAGTGAGGGACTAGCGGGGACTGGGGCCAACGTCCTGACTTTC.

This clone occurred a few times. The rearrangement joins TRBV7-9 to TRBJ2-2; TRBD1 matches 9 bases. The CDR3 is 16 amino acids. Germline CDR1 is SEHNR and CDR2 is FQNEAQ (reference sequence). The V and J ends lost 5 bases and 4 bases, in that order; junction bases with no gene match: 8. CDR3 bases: TGTGCCAGCAGCCTCCGGGACAGGGTTGGCACCGGGGAGCTGTTTTTT. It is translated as CASSLRDRVGTGELFF.

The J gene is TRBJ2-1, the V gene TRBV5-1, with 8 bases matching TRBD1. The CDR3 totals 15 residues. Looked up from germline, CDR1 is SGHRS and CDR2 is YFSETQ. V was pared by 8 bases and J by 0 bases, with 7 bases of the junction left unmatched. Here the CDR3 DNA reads TGCGCCAGTACCCAGGGGGCGAGCTCCTACAATGAGCAGTTCTTC. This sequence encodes CASTQGASSYNEQFF.

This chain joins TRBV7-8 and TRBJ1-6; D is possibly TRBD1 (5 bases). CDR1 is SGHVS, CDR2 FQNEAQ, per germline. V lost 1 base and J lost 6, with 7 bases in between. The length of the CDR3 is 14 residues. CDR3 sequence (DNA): TGTGCCAGCAGCTTAGGAGGGGCTAATTCACCCCTCCACTTT. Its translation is CASSLGGANSPLHF.